Shown below are 24 T cell receptor beta chains from a single sample sequenced in a study of CD8+CD57+ T cells in acquired aplastic anemia. Genomic DNA constituted the template upon which TCR beta VDJ and CDR3 profiling was performed. Via MiXCR, TCRdb re-called the reads, giving one row per CDR3 protein. The table shows hundreds of thousands of distinct CDR3 sequences, with around 72% occurring only once. The sample comprised sorted CD4+, CD8+, or CD8+CD57+ T cells (not recorded which) from PBMCs. The receptor source for this set is a human donor in good health, serving as a control.

This clonotype has at least ten counts. CDR3 nucleotide sequence: TGTGCCAGCAGACTAGCGGGGGGGCTTTCCTACAATGAGCAGTTCTTC. It translates to CASRLAGGLSYNEQFF. This chain connects TRBV12-3 or TRBV12-4 to TRBJ2-1, with 13 bases that match TRBD2. V shed 6 bases and J 1 base; nucleotides not matched to a gene: 3. The CDR3 runs to 16 residues.

V usage is TRBV5-5 and J usage is TRBJ1-6; 9 positions agree with TRBD1. Germline-derived CDR1 and CDR2 are SGHKS and YYEKEE (reference sequence). CDR3 size: 15 residues. V dropped 2 bases and J dropped 8; count of bases not matched to a gene: 5. The CDR3 DNA is TGTGCCAGCAGCTTAATGACAGGGGGGGATTCACCCCTCCACTTT. Protein product: CASSLMTGGDSPLHF.

The rearrangement joins TRBV2 to TRBJ1-4, with D hard to call. The CDR3 has 15 residues. V was pared by 10 bases and J by 1 base, with 16 bases between. Germline assignment: CDR1 SNHLY and CDR2 FYNNEI. The CDR3 DNA sequence: TGTGCCACTCGGGAGGATCAGATAACTAATGAAAAACTGTTTTTT. The encoded protein is CATREDQITNEKLFF.

The CDR3 DNA is TGTGCCAGCAGCCACGGGACGGGCCAGTACTTC. Translated: CASSHGTGQYF. This chain connects TRBV7-2 to TRBJ2-5; D possibly uses TRBD1 or TRBD2 (5 bases each). Trimming left V 5 bases short and J 10 bases short, with 11 bases between. The CDR3 has 11 amino acids. Germline assignment: CDR1 SGHTA and CDR2 FQGNSA.

As concerns this clonotype: Since no conserved phenylalanine or tryptophan closes the CDR3, a read error is the likely cause. The limits of the CDR3 on the DNA are not certain, so only TCRdb's listed CDR3 is given. The V call is TRBV12-3 or TRBV12-4, the J call TRBJ2-2. Termini included, the CDR3 measures 15 amino acids. The CDR3 here is CASSLAVSEHRGAEN.

The chain is built from TRBV6-6 and TRBJ1-4, with a weak D call TRBD1 (5 bases). This CDR3 has 13 residues. Germline CDR1 MNHNY, CDR2 SVGAGI (reference sequence). Trimming cost V 8 bases and J 7 bases, with 14 bases left between them. The CDR3 DNA reads as TGTGCCAGCGGGGAGGGGTTAGGTGAAAAACTGTTTTTT. It translates to CASGEGLGEKLFF.

The chain is built from TRBV20-1 and TRBJ2-3, with D possibly matching TRBD2 (7 bases). Trimming cost V 0 bases and J 7 bases, with 14 bases left between them. The germline CDR1 and CDR2 sequences are DFQATT and SNEGSKA (reference sequence). This CDR3 has 14 residues. In DNA, the CDR3 is TGCAGTGCTAGAGATGTACGGGGGGCCTATACGCAGTATTTT. It is translated as CSARDVRGAYTQYF.

This clonotype was detected many times. This chain joins TRBV30 and TRBJ1-1, with a weak D call TRBD1 (6 bases). Germline CDR1 and CDR2: GTSNPN and SVGIG (reference sequence). Trimming pared 6 bases from V and 11 bases from J, leaving 19 bases between. This CDR3 is built from 12 residues. CDR3 coding DNA: TGTGCCTGCCTGACAGGCGTGGCGCGGGCTTTCTTT. Its protein is CACLTGVARAFF.

A single count supports this clonotype. This chain uses TRBV14 with TRBJ2-3; D may be TRBD2 (5 bases). Germline CDR1 and CDR2: SGHDN and FVKESK. The CDR3 runs 16 residues. The V end was cut by 2 bases, the J end by 2 bases, with 14 bases between. The CDR3 DNA reads TGTGCCAGCAGCCAAACACTAGTCTCGGTCACAGATACGCAGTATTTT. It specifies CASSQTLVSVTDTQYF.

The chain employs TRBV7-2 and TRBJ2-7, with TRBD1 as a possible D gene (6 bases). This CDR3 has 17 residues. V dropped 1 base and J dropped 7 bases, with 23 bases sitting between them. Germline CDR1 SGHTA, CDR2 FQGNSA. The CDR3 DNA is TGTGCCAGCAGCTTAGAGGGGCAGGGGCCTTACGAGCAGGAGCAGTACTTC. Its translation is CASSLEGQGPYEQEQYF.

Remarks on this clonotype: This is likely a read error, given that the CDR3 carries no conserved phenylalanine or tryptophan at its end. No DNA is shown, since the ends of the CDR3 on it are uncertain; the CDR3 is the one TCRdb lists. The chain carries TRBV7-9 and TRBJ1-1. The CDR3 spans 13 amino acids, including both terminal residues. Per germline, CDR1 SEHNR and CDR2 FQNEAQ (reference sequence). The CDR3 reads CASSWGEEETPYI.

With regard to this clonotype: Compared with germline, one end of the junction differs, possibly owing to a read error. The CDR3 sequence: CASSYGTENTGSFF. CDR3 in DNA: TGCGCCAGCAGCTACGGGACAGAGAACACTGGATCTTTCTTC. This chain connects TRBV5-1 to TRBJ1-1, with 7 bases that match TRBD1. Germline V gene data show CDR1 as SGHRS and CDR2 as YFSETQ. The length of the CDR3 is 14 residues.

The chain couples TRBV4-3 to TRBJ2-7, with D possibly matching TRBD1 (5 bases). CDR3 size: 14 residues. The V end lost 5 bases, the J end lost 5 bases, and 16 bases lay between the germline ends. Germline CDR1 and CDR2: LGHNA and YSLEER. The CDR3 nucleotides are TGCGCCAGCAGCAGAGCCCAGGGTTTTCACGAGCAGTACTTC. Translation gives CASSRAQGFHEQYF.

The rearrangement links TRBV4-3 to TRBJ1-1; maybe TRBD1 (6 bases). Germline CDR1 and CDR2: LGHNA and YSLEER. The CDR3 sequence is 13 residues long. Between the trimmed V and J ends, which lost 7 bases and 7 bases, there was a span of 16 bases. CDR3 in DNA: TGCGCCAGCAAAAGGGACACAGTCGGTGAAGCTTTCTTT. It specifies CASKRDTVGEAFF.

J is TRBJ1-1 and V is TRBV15; TRBD1 might be the D (5 bases). With 0 bases removed from V and 1 base from J, the gap between germline ends came to 12 bases. This CDR3 is built from 16 residues. CDR1 LNHNV and CDR2 YYDKDF come from the germline V gene (reference sequence). DNA for the CDR3: TGTGCCACCAGCAGAGATCCCAGGGTTGGGAACACTGAAGCTTTCTTT. Translated: CATSRDPRVGNTEAFF.

The rearrangement joins TRBV20-1 to TRBJ1-5; TRBD1 might be the D (6 bases). Trimming shortened V by 3 bases and J by 11 bases, and 17 bases separated the two germline ends. The CDR3 is made up of 13 amino acids. The germline V gene has CDR1 DFQATT and CDR2 SNEGSKA (reference sequence). CDR3 in amino acids: CSASPGGQGTQHF. The CDR3 DNA reads as TGCAGTGCTAGTCCCGGGGGCCAGGGTACCCAGCATTTT.

This clonotype is a singleton in its sample. The chain recombines TRBV7-6 with TRBJ2-7, with D maybe TRBD1 (6 bases). The V gene lost 5 bases and the J gene lost 6 bases, with 14 bases spanning the gap. Per germline, CDR1 SGHVS and CDR2 FNYEAQ. CDR3 length equals 13 residues. In DNA, the CDR3 is TGTGCCAGCAGCAAAAAACAGGGACGCGAGCAGTACTTC. Protein product: CASSKKQGREQYF.

This clonotype was seen at least ten times. The chain is built from TRBV12-3 or TRBV12-4 and TRBJ1-1; the D gene is possibly TRBD1 (6 bases). The CDR3 has 17 residues. The germline V and J ends were trimmed by 2 bases and 1 base, with 17 bases remaining between them. The CDR3 sequence is CASSLNWGGHSNTEAFF. As DNA, the CDR3 is TGTGCCAGCAGTTTAAATTGGGGGGGCCACTCGAACACTGAAGCTTTCTTT.

The gene calls are TRBV7-3 and TRBJ1-6, with D possibly TRBD1 on 6 matching bases. Germline CDR1 reads SGHTA; CDR2 reads FQGTGA. Between the trimmed V and J ends, which lost 3 bases and 17 bases, there was a span of 23 bases. The CDR3 contains 15 residues. Here the CDR3 reads CASSFGGLNTEAFHF. In DNA, the CDR3 is TGTGCCAGCAGCTTCGGGGGCTTGAACACTGAAGCTTTCCACTTT.

J is TRBJ1-1 and V is TRBV14; no definite D call. Germline assignment: CDR1 SGHDN and CDR2 FVKESK. The ends were cut back, 0 bases at V and 14 bases at J, with 19 bases in the middle. CDR3 length equals 14 residues. The CDR3 sequence is CASSQDGRENEQFF. In DNA, the CDR3 is TGTGCCAGCAGCCAAGATGGAAGGGAGAATGAGCAGTTCTTT.

The chain joins TRBV7-2 to TRBJ2-5; TRBD2 is a possible D gene (7 bases). CDR3 length equals 16 residues. Between the trimmed V and J ends, which lost 5 bases and 8 bases, there was a span of 24 bases. Germline V gene lookup returns CDR1 SGHTA and CDR2 FQGNSA. This CDR3 is CASSVALGGVADTQYF. For the CDR3, the DNA is TGTGCCAGCAGCGTCGCGCTAGGGGGGGTCGCAGATACCCAGTACTTC.

V is TRBV15 and J is TRBJ1-1, with 7 nucleotides matching TRBD1. The CDR3 loop spans 15 amino acids. The germline V gene encodes CDR1 LNHNV and CDR2 YYDKDF (reference sequence). With V trimmed by 1 base and J by 14 bases, 16 bases remained unmatched. In DNA form, the CDR3 reads TGTGCCACCAGCAGAGGCGGGACAGTCCGGTCAGGAGCCTTCTTT. Its translation: CATSRGGTVRSGAFF.

As concerns this clonotype: At one of its ends the junction is not consistent with the germline gene, which may arise from a read error. The chain has TRBV11-3 and TRBJ1-5; no definite D call. CDR3 size: 16 residues. CDR1 and CDR2 from the germline V gene are SGHNT and YENEEA. The CDR3: CVSSFVPGTSNQPQHF. CDR3 nucleotide sequence: TGTGTCAGCAGCTTCGTACCCGGAACTAGCAATCAGCCCCAGCATTTT.

The chain combines TRBV12-3 or TRBV12-4 with TRBJ1-6; 7 nucleotides align to TRBD1. Losses at the gene ends were 7 bases for V and 2 bases for J; bases not matched to a gene: 5. This CDR3 contains 15 residues. CDR3 DNA: TGTGCCAGCACTAAGGGACAGCCCTATAATTCACCCCTCCACTTT. As protein: CASTKGQPYNSPLHF.